This T cell receptor beta chain stems from a study of blood T cell repertoires in COVID-19 (dated by TCRdb to about 2020). Turning to the overall study: Samples covering the acute and convalescent phases of COVID-19 were provided by collaborators in the United States, Italy and Spain. The material from the prospective study consisted of cDNA or gDNA derived from T cells, B-cell-depleted T cells, or PBMCs. Deeply sampled blood TCRbeta repertoires from subjects exposed to, actively infected with, or recovered from COVID-19 were included in the dataset. The repertoires were released in a freely available public database meant as a resource for research on the immune response to SARS-CoV-2. The samples were drawn from the first 160 participants of the ongoing ImmuneRACE study and from 1,254 subjects provided by 6 global collaborators. A de-identified subject ID, COVID-19 status, age in years and sex were almost always included in the sample metadata. Where available, HLA class I and class II types were obtained from metadata supplied by the sample provider rather than from assay-based typing.

The CDR3 holds 15 amino acids from the cysteine to the phenylalanine. Only CDR3 DNA is held: 45 bases, read in frame from base 1. According to the germline V gene, CDR1 reads SGDLS and CDR2 reads YYNGEE. The germline V and J ends show losses of 2 bases and 3 bases respectively, and no gene match explains 4 bases of the junction. TCRbeta CDR3 regions were amplified from genomic DNA using the immunoSEQ Assay, a bias-controlled multiplex PCR. Turning to the authors' computational methods: Within the assay, amplification of reference gene primers was used to estimate how many nucleated cells each sample contained. To quantify the absolute abundance of each unique TCRbeta CDR3 rearrangement, sequence reads were collapsed and filtered. Productive Simpson clonality was computed per sample as the square root of Simpson's diversity index over productive rearrangements. This is the immuneACCESS table as TCRdb keeps it, with only in-frame sequences that have V and J called. A part of the clones is gone; compared with another copy, unresolved V genes explain less than half, and the rest is unexplained. V and J calls and clone size follow that table, whereas D and trimming were derived from the DNA. This sample comprises under 200,000 clones, over 80% of them detected only once. The ten largest clones add up to about 8.1% of the sample.

One collaborating source in Seattle enrolled patients during active infection and followed them longitudinally through the course of disease. Each collaborating institution followed its own protocols to collect whole blood in K2EDTA tubes. For TCRbeta analysis, collaborators shipped samples in one of three forms: frozen whole blood, isolated PBMCs, or DNA extracted from either of those sample types. About this clone itself: Its target antigen remains unknown. Per-base quality was not reported, and no clone a single base away is much larger than it.

Summary of the overall study and its limitations: The amount of clinical and demographic metadata varied by source and participant and was provided uncurated.

The receptor chain draws on TRBV9 and TRBJ2-5, and TRBD2 matches 10 of the central bases. The sequencing input was peripheral blood. The sequence derives from an elderly woman with COVID-19, enrolled during active disease. The DNA sequence is given as TGTGCCAGCAGCGTCAGCGGGGGGGCGAAAGAGACCCAGTACTTC. This sequence encodes CASSVSGGAKETQYF.